One T cell receptor beta chain is described in this entry. This clone's antigen is unknown. The cohort comprised 710 or so healthy bone marrow donors. At the time of sampling, all cohort members were nominally healthy, though unrecorded immune exposures were likely present. The donor tested CMV seronegative and was one of the 352 seronegative cohort members. Every donor gave a peripheral blood sample, and the peripheral blood mononuclear cells from that sample were used for TCR beta sequencing. Genomic DNA was extracted from the blood cell samples with the Qiagen DNeasy Blood Extraction Kit. Cut back by 5 bases and 3 bases, the V and J ends lie 10 bases apart. Counted from cysteine to phenylalanine, this CDR3 has 13 amino acids. Only the CDR3 portion is preserved as DNA: 39 bases, with reading frame beginning at the first base. Looking up the germline V gene yields CDR1 ENHRY and CDR2 SYGVKD. This sample was included in a study of cytomegalovirus exposure and HLA in healthy donors (dated by TCRdb to 2016 to 2017). At the level of the whole study: An earlier analysis of fewer than 750 of the donors reported 276 Gb of sequence data and 90 million to 120 million unique TCR beta sequences obtained from 150 million to 200 million T cells. An early release covering around 630 HLA-typed donors comprised about 300 gigabases of sequencing data and about 90 million unique TCR sequences. The genetic ancestry cluster associated with self-reported Caucasian donors included 81% of the 300 to 450 genotyped donors. The study aimed to test whether signatures of past pathogen exposure could be identified by cataloging public T cell receptors. The study profiled the T cell repertoires of 550 to 700 subjects by immunosequencing and related them to cytomegalovirus serostatus. Along with the approximately 700-subject first cohort, a separate validation cohort of roughly 110 different subjects was used. To predict cytomegalovirus infection status, the study brought together high-throughput TCR immunosequencing, statistical association of individual TCRs with disease status, and machine learning. To study patterns of TCR occurrence, a later analysis re-analyzed previously published TCR beta repertoires from 700 or so donors and added high-resolution HLA genotyping. Rather than drawing on any new phenotypic data, the later analysis identified candidate immune exposures from TCR beta sequences and the way those sequences occurred across donors. An earlier analysis of 587 of the donors used high-throughput TCR beta sequencing to judge whether each TCR beta V gene segment behaved as functional or pseudogenic. Donor age, sex, ethnicity and CMV serostatus were compiled alongside the repertoire data. Genome-wide SNP genotypes for about 60% of the 666 donors were used in a later genetic analysis, which treated that subset as a discovery cohort. Every repertoire in the discovery cohort had been generated on one and the same sequencing platform. Class I and class II HLA loci were covered by the typing at four-digit resolution. Typing coverage differed by locus: A, B, C, DRB1 and DQB1 were typed in about 629-640 donors, DQA1 in about 550, DPA1 in approximately 610, and DPB1 in 400 to 480. A handful of DR-DQ haplotypes were handled as single units for association and clustering because linkage in the cohort was strong. Among some 400 genotyped donors of the cohort, an average of around 240,000 unique TCR beta nucleotide sequences was sequenced per donor, of which roughly 17% were non-productive.

General study outcomes and caveats: At a false discovery rate of 0.05, a later analysis linked about 17,000 TCR beta sequences to specific HLA alleles. A cluster of highly shared sequence variants was judged likely to represent a technical artifact of the sequencing pipeline. This cohort had only TCR beta chains sequenced, and the lack of alpha or paired-chain data limited which features could be detected. The study gave a list of 150 to 200 TCR beta chains associated with cytomegalovirus. Across donors, most TCR sequences were observed very rarely, whereas some public TCRs were present in many individuals. In both the original and validation cohorts, the classifier was reported to diagnose cytomegalovirus status with high specificity and sensitivity. The 87-base-pair reads could not distinguish some IMGT-functional V segments, including TRBV6-2 and TRBV6-3, so those segments were excluded. A further reported finding was that TCR beta sequences accurately predicted the HLA-A and HLA-B alleles for most subjects in the first cohort. In a later genetic analysis, fewer N-insertions in productive TCRs were reported among donors in an Asian-associated ancestry cluster than the approximately 710-donor mean. Presence/absence analyses assumed roughly uniform sequencing depth across donors, an assumption that may not hold. In vitro tests confirmed that three of the cytomegalovirus-associated TCR beta chains recognize cytomegalovirus antigens. A later genetic analysis associated a missense DCLRE1C variant with V-gene and J-gene trimming of TCR beta chains, and an independent cohort replicated the association. Because HLA typing was missing for some donors at each locus, association tests included only the typed subset. In a later analysis, the rate of TCR association differed among HLA loci, with DRB1 alleles having the most associated TCRs and HLA-C alleles having the fewest. In a later analysis, most CMV-associated TCR beta chains were found to appear HLA-restricted, with HLA associations seemingly driven largely by CMV exposure. Compared with equally common non-associated chains, HLA-associated TCR beta chains in a later analysis were more clonally expanded and had lower generation probabilities. Several of the top co-occurrence clusters appeared to be linked to parvovirus B19, influenza, CMV and Epstein-Barr virus, according to a later analysis. Linkage disequilibrium might explain the correlated functional status among segregating V segments, but an unknown experimental factor could not be ruled out. It was suggested by the authors that the approach could potentially be generalized to other disease states and immunological phenotypes. Because counts were too low, 15 or so rarely observed V segments, including chromosome 9 orphons, were excluded from the earlier analysis of some 540 of the donors. An earlier analysis of around 600 of the donors showed that most TCR beta V segments appeared in productive rearrangements either about 87% or about 30% of the time, which broadly matched IMGT annotations. When HLA alleles, especially DR and DQ, strongly co-occurred, attributing TCR associations to individual alleles was difficult. Immune exposure information for the cohort was limited to CMV serostatus.

Library preparation was by the immunoSEQ multiplex PCR assay. For the multiplex PCR, a mixture combining 60 forward primers for TCR Vbeta segments and 13 reverse primers for TCR Jbeta segments was used. The CDR3 region of rearranged TCR beta genes was amplified from genomic DNA by a multiplex PCR assay. Amplified TCR beta libraries were sequenced as 87-base-pair reads on the Illumina HiSeq System. As for how the authors treated the data: A later analysis tallied roughly 80 million unique TCR beta chains across the 666 repertoires, and about 12 million of those chains were shared by two or more donors. A nearest-neighbor algorithm error-corrected the raw reads and collapsed the reads into unique sequences, merging closely related sequences to remove PCR and sequencing errors. CDR3 sequences were aligned to IMGT reference sequences to assign V, D and J gene segments. For a sequence to be retained, at least a six-nucleotide match to both a V gene segment and a J gene segment was required. A rearrangement counted as productive if the CDR3 had no stop codons and remained in frame with V and J, and every other rearrangement counted as non-productive. CDR3 was defined by IMGT convention, running from the second conserved V-encoded cysteine to the conserved J-encoded phenylalanine. Sequences without an unambiguous match to a single V gene segment were excluded from the earlier analysis of 500 to 700 of the donors. An earlier analysis of a few hundred of the donors called V segments functional above 56.7% productive rearrangements and segregating when the between-donor standard deviation exceeded 5%. To diagnose cytomegalovirus status from the catalog of TCR beta chain sequences, a statistical classification framework was built. V and J gene assignment, in a later analysis, came from comparing TCR nucleotide sequences with IMGT/GENE-DB human TR gene sequences. In a later analysis, CDR3 sequences and most-parsimonious VDJ recombination scenarios were assigned using the TCRdist pipeline. In a later analysis, every TCR beta chain was defined by the combination of its CDR3 amino acid sequence and its V-gene family, and reads without a unique V-gene family were dropped. In a later analysis, 500 to 700 highly shared, low-generation-probability nucleotide sequences were removed to address suspected cross-contamination and a sequencing artifact. In a later analysis, a clonal expansion index was calculated for each public chain from normalized within-repertoire ranks of inferred template counts. Generation probabilities in a later analysis came from a VDJ recombination model fitted to out-of-frame rearrangements, and those results were checked against IGoR. Hypergeometric tests were used in a later analysis to score TCR-TCR, TCR-HLA and TCR-CMV co-occurrence, with a repertoire-size bias correction applied to the TCR pairs. A later analysis estimated false discovery rates by permuting HLA or CMV assignments 20 times. In a later analysis, co-occurring TCRs were grouped using DBSCAN, and TCRdist sequence similarity was added for clustering within HLA-allele-positive subsets. Co-occurrence clustering excluded repertoires with fewer than 30,000 or more than 120,000 public chains, plus five with anomalous nucleotide sharing. TCRdb mirrors the immuneACCESS table, restricted to in-frame sequences. Some clones are absent from its copies; in checked studies, under half trace to an unresolved V gene, and the reason for the others is unknown. V, J and clone size are taken as reported in that table, and D and trimming were inferred from the DNA itself. In this sample's table one finds some 150,000 clones. Of the sample, about 2% falls within the top ten clones.

This clonotype was obtained from a young woman in good health and CMV-seronegative. Sequenced input: PBMCs. The rearrangement combines TRBV10-3 with TRBJ1-2, and perhaps TRBD1 as D gene, on 6 matching bases. DNA sequence: TGTGCCATCAGTTCACAGGGACACTATGGCTACACCTTC. Its protein is CAISSQGHYGYTF.